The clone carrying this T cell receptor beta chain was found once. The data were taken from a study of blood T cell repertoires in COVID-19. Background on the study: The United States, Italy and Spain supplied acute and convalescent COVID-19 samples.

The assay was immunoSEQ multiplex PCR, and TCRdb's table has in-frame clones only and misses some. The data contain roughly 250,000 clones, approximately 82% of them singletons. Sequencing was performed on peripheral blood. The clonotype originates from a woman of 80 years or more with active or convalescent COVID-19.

The CDR3 region has the DNA TGTGCCAGCAGTGACAAGCAATATTACTCCTACGAGCAGTACTTC. This translates into CASSDKQYYSYEQYF. This chain connects TRBV6-1 to TRBJ2-7, with unresolved D. The germline V and J ends were trimmed by 3 bases and 0 bases, with 12 bases remaining between them. Germline V gene lookup returns CDR1 MNHNS and CDR2 SASEGT. The CDR3 is 15 amino acids.